The 5 T cell receptor beta chains below were found in one sample sequenced in a study of T-cell memory formation after mild COVID-19. MiXCR, run by TCRdb on the 5' RACE reads, gives a single entry per CDR3 protein. The table records fewer than 200,000 distinct CDR3 sequences, about 20% of them present only once. Material: PBMCs or a T cell subset sorted from them (not recorded which). The receptors derive from an adult woman who had mild COVID-19 (a few samples of this study predate the infection). Cell type and time point are not known.

This clonotype was counted only a few times. The genes are TRBV7-2 and TRBJ2-3; tentatively, D is TRBD2 (6 bases). The CDR3 runs 14 residues. From germline, CDR1 is SGHTA and CDR2 FQGNSA. V lost 4 bases, J lost 2 bases, and 10 bases lay in between. CDR3 amino acids: CASSSGDFTDTQYF. DNA for the CDR3: TGTGCCAGCAGCTCGGGGGACTTCACAGATACGCAGTATTTT. Filled out from reference TRBV7-2 and TRBJ2-3, the complete variable domain reads GAGVSQSPSNKVTEKGKDVELRCDPISGHTALYWYRQSLGQGLEFLIYFQGNSAPDKSGLPSDRFSAERTGGSVSTLTIQRTQQEDSAVYLCASSSGDFTDTQYFGPGTRLTVL.

There are many counts of this clonotype. The chain combines TRBV3-1 with TRBJ1-2, with 9 bases that match TRBD1. CDR1 is LGHDT and CDR2 is YNNKEL in the germline V gene (reference sequence). With V trimmed by 1 base and J by 8 bases, 5 bases remained unmatched. There are 14 residues in the CDR3. Written as DNA, the CDR3 is TGTGCCAGCAGCCAAGCCGGGACAGGGTACGGCTACACCTTC. It is translated as CASSQAGTGYGYTF.

Only a few counts were recorded for this clonotype. V and J are TRBV7-6 and TRBJ1-1; D possibly corresponds to TRBD1 (5 bases). The CDR3 consists of 18 residues. Trimming removed 2 bases at V and 1 base at J, with 20 bases between. Germline CDR1 is SGHVS and CDR2 is FNYEAQ. CDR3 sequence reads: CASSLNPPRERPNTEAFF. The CDR3 bases are TGTGCCAGCAGCTTAAATCCCCCCAGGGAGAGACCGAACACTGAAGCTTTCTTT.

The CDR3 bases are TGTGCCAGCAGTTTAGTAGGGGTCGGCACAGATACGCAGTATTTT. The encoded protein is CASSLVGVGTDTQYF. The rearrangement links TRBV12-3 or TRBV12-4 to TRBJ2-3; maybe TRBD1 (5 bases). This CDR3 spans 15 amino acids. Trimming stripped 1 base from V and 1 base from J, with 9 bases between.

This chain uses TRBV5-1 with TRBJ2-5; 9 positions agree with TRBD2. Germline V lookup: CDR1 SGHRS, CDR2 YFSETQ. The CDR3 length is 16 residues. V gave up 4 bases and J gave up 1 base; unmatched junction bases: 8. The CDR3 spells CASSPPRGGLQETQYF. The DNA for the CDR3 is TGCGCCAGCAGCCCTCCGCGGGGGGGACTCCAAGAGACCCAGTACTTC.